Following are 8 T cell receptor beta chains from one sample sequenced in a study of OX40 agonist ivuxolimab in advanced cancers. The library was generated by the immunoSEQ multiplex PCR assay. Here the immuneACCESS table is served through TCRdb, limited to in-frame sequences with V and J called. Missing clones are a known gap in these copies; in checked studies unresolved V genes cover under half, and the rest lacks a known reason. This sample gives 70,000 to 100,000 clones in total; 85% to 90% of them show up just once. The ten top clones hold around 1.8% of the sample. The sample was CD4+ or CD8+ T cells sorted from blood, taken in a trial of the OX40 agonist ivuxolimab. The receptor source for this set is an adult with an advanced solid tumor such as melanoma, head and neck, liver or kidney cancer.

The chain has TRBV7-7 and TRBJ2-5, with TRBD2 matching 9 bases. The CDR3 runs 14 residues. Germline V gene lookup returns CDR1 SSHAT and CDR2 FNYEAQ (reference sequence). The CDR3 DNA follows: TGTGCTAGCCGTGGGCGGGAGGGCCGGAAGACCCAGTACTTC. Translating it yields CASRGREGRKTQYF.

The chain employs TRBV5-1 and TRBJ2-1; 8 bases align to TRBD2. The germline CDR1 and CDR2 sequences are SGHRS and YFSETQ. V lost 4 bases and J lost 3; bases outside the gene matches: 9. The CDR3 is 16 residues long. CDR3 DNA: TGCGCCAGCAGCGAGAGCGGGAGCGGGGGCTACAATGAGCAGTTCTTC. Encoded protein: CASSESGSGGYNEQFF.

The chain joins TRBV10-3 to TRBJ2-3; 13 positions match TRBD2. CDR1 ENHRY and CDR2 SYGVKD come from the germline V gene. V gave up 10 bases and J gave up 6 bases; unmatched junction bases: 13. The length of the CDR3 is 16 residues. The CDR3, as DNA: TGTGCCACTAGTTACGCCGGGACTAGCGGGACGGATACGCAGTATTTT. This gives the protein CATSYAGTSGTDTQYF.

V is TRBV4-1 and J is TRBJ2-7, with D uncertain. The CDR3 spans 14 residues. Germline V gene lookup returns CDR1 MGHRA and CDR2 YSYEKL. V shed 0 bases and J shed 2 bases, with 8 bases lying between them. CDR3 protein: CASSQDPDTYEQYF. In nucleotides, the CDR3 is TGCGCCAGCAGCCAAGATCCGGATACCTACGAGCAGTACTTC.

The CDR3, as DNA: TGCGCCAGCAGTGAGAGGGGGTCGACCGGGGAGCTGTTTTTT. Its protein product is CASSERGSTGELFF. The chain uses TRBV10-1 and TRBJ2-2; weak D call: TRBD1 (6 bases). The germline gives CDR1 WNHNN, CDR2 SYGVQD (reference sequence). The V and J ends lost 2 bases and 5 bases respectively, with 9 bases between them. The CDR3 spans 14 residues.

The CDR3 DNA is TGTGCCATCAGTGGCGGGGGTGAAGCTTTCTTT. The encoded protein is CAISGGGEAFF. The chain links TRBV10-3 to TRBJ1-1, with a possible D match to TRBD1 (5 bases). The CDR3 has 11 amino acids. Germline assignment: CDR1 ENHRY and CDR2 SYGVKD. V lost 4 bases, J lost 7 bases, and 7 bases lay in between.

In the case of this clone: The junction departs from germline at one end; a sequencing error may be responsible. The chain links TRBV5-1 to TRBJ1-3; 7 nucleotides line up with TRBD1. This CDR3 is built from 14 residues. The V gene's germline CDR1 is SGHRS and CDR2 YFSETQ. This CDR3 reads CASSSTGDGNTLYF. DNA for the CDR3: TGCGCCAGCAGCTCTACAGGGGACGGAAACACCTTATATTTT. Complete variable domain (other parts from reference TRBV5-1 and TRBJ1-3): KAGVTQTPRYLIKTRGQQVTLSCSPISGHRSVSWYQQTPGQGLQFLFEYFSETQRNKGNFPGRFSGRQFSNSRSEMNVSTLELGDSALYLCASSSTGDGNTLYFGEGSWLTVV.

The V call is TRBV30, the J call TRBJ2-1, with 11 positions matching TRBD2. CDR1 and CDR2 (germline): GTSNPN, SVGIG (reference sequence). V dropped 5 bases and J dropped 6; count of bases not matched to a gene: 6. CDR3 length: 14 residues. The CDR3 here is CAWSLAGVSNEQFF. The DNA for the CDR3 is TGTGCCTGGTCACTAGCGGGAGTTAGCAATGAGCAGTTCTTC.